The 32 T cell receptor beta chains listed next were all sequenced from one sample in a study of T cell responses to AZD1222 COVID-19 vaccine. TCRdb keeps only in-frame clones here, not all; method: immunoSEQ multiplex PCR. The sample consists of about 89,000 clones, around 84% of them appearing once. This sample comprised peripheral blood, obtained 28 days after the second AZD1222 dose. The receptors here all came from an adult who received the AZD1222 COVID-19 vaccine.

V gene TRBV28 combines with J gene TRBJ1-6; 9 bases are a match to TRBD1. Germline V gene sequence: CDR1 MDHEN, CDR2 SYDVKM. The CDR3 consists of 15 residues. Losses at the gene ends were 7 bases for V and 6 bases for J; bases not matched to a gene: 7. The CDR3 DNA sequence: TGTGCCAGCATCCGACAGGGGGGAAGTAATTCACCCCTCCACTTT. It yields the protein CASIRQGGSNSPLHF.

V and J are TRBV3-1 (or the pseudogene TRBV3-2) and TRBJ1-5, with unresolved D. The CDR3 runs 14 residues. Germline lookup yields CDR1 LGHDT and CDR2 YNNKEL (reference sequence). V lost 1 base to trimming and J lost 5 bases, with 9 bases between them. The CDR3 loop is CASSQGARDQPQHF. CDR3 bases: TGTGCCAGCAGCCAAGGGGCGCGGGATCAGCCCCAGCATTTT.

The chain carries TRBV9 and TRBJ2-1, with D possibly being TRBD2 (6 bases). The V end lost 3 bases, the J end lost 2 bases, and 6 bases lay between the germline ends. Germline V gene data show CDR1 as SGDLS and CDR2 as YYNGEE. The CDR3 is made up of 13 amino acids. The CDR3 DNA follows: TGTGCCAGCAGCGCTAGCGCCTACAATGAGCAGTTCTTC. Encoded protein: CASSASAYNEQFF.

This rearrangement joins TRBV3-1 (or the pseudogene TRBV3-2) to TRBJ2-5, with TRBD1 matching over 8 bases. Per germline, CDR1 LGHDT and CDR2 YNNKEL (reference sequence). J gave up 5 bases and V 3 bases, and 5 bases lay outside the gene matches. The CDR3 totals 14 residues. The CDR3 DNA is TGTGCCAGCAGCCATAATACAGGGGGGGAGACCCAGTACTTC. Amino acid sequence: CASSHNTGGETQYF.

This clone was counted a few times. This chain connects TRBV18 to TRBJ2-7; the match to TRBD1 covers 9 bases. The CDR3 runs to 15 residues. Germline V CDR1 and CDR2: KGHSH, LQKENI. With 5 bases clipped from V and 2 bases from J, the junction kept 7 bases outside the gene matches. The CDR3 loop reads CASSKTGGVAYEQYF. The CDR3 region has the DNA TGTGCCAGCTCAAAGACAGGGGGTGTCGCCTACGAGCAGTACTTC.

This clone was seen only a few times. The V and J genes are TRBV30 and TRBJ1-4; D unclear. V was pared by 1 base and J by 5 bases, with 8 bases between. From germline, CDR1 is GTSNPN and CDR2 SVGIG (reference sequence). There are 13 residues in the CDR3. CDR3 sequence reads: CAWSAGQNEKLFF. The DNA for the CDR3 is TGTGCCTGGAGTGCCGGTCAAAATGAAAAACTGTTTTTT.

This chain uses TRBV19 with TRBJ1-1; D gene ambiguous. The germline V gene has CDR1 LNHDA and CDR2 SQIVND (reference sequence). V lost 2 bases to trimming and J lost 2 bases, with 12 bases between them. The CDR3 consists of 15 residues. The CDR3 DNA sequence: TGTGCCAGTAGTATACTAGTCAGGCAAAACACTGAAGCTTTCTTT. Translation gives CASSILVRQNTEAFF.

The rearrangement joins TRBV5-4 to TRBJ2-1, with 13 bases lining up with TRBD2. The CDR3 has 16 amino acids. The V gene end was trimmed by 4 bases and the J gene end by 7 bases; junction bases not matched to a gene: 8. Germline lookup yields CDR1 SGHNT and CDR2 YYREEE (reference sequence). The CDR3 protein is CASSLGLAGVSNEQFF. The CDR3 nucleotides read TGTGCCAGCAGCCTCGGACTAGCGGGAGTGAGTAATGAGCAGTTCTTC. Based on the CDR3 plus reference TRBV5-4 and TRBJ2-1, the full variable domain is ETGVTQSPTHLIKTRGQQVTLRCSSQSGHNTVSWYQQALGQGPQFIFQYYREEENGRGNFPPRFSGLQFPNYSSELNVNALELDDSALYLCASSLGLAGVSNEQFFGPGTRLTVL.

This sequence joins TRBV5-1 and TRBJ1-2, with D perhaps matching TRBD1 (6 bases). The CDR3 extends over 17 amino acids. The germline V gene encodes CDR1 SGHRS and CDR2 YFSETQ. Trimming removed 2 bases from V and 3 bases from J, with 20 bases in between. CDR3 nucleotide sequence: TGCGCCAGCAGCTTCCCCCCTGGCAGGGGCGAGGACTATGGCTACACCTTC. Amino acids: CASSFPPGRGEDYGYTF.

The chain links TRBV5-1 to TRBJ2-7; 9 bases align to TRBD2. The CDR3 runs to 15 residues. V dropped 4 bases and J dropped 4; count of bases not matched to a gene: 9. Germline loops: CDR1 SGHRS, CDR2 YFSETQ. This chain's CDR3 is CASSPQVGLAYEQYF. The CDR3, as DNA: TGCGCCAGCAGCCCTCAGGTGGGACTAGCTTACGAGCAGTACTTC.

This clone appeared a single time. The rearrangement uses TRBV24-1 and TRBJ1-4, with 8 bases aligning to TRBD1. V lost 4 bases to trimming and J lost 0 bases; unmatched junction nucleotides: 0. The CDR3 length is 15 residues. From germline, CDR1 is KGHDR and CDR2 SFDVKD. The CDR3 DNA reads TGTGCCACCAGTGAGACAGGGGCAACTAATGAAAAACTGTTTTTT. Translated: CATSETGATNEKLFF.

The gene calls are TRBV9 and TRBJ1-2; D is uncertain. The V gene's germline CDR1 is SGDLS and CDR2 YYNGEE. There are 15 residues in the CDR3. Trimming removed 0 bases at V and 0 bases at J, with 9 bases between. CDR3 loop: CASSVATGTNYGYTF. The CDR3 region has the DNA TGTGCCAGCAGCGTAGCTACGGGGACTAACTATGGCTACACCTTC. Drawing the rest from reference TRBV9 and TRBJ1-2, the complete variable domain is DSGVTQTPKHLITATGQRVTLRCSPRSGDLSVYWYQQSLDQGLQFLIQYYNGEERAKGNILERFSAQQFPDLHSELNLSSLELGDSALYFCASSVATGTNYGYTFGSGTRLTVV.

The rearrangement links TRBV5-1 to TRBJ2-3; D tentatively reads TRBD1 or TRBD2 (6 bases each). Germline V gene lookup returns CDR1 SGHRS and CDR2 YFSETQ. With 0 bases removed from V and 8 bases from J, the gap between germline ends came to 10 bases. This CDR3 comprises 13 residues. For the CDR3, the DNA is TGCGCCAGCAGCTTGGGTGGAGGGGGTACGCAGTATTTT. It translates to CASSLGGGGTQYF.

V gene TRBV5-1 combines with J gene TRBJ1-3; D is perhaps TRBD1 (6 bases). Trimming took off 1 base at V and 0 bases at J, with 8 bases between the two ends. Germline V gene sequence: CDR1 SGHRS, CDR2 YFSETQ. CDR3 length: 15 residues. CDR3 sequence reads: CASSLLGGSGNTIYF. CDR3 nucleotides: TGCGCCAGCAGCTTGTTAGGGGGCTCTGGAAACACCATATATTTT.

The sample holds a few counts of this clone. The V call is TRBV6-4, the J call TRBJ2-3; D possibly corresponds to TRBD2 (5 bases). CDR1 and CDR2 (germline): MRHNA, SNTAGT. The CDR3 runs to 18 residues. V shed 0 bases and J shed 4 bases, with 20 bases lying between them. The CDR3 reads CASSDSAGLGLSPDTQYF. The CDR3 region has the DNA TGTGCCAGCAGTGACTCTGCTGGACTGGGCCTTAGCCCAGATACGCAGTATTTT.

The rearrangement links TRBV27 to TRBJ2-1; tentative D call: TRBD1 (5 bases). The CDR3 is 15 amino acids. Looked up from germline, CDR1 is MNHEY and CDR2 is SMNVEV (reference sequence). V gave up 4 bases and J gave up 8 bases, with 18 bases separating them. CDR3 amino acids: CASSYGAPVVYEQFF. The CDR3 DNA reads TGTGCCAGCAGTTATGGGGCCCCCGTGGTGTATGAGCAGTTCTTC.

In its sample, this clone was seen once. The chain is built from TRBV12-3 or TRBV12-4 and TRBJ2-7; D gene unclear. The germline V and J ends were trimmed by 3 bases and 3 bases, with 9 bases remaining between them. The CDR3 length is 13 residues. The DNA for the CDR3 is TGTGCCAGCAGTTTGGGCCAGAACTACGAGCAGTACTTC. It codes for CASSLGQNYEQYF.

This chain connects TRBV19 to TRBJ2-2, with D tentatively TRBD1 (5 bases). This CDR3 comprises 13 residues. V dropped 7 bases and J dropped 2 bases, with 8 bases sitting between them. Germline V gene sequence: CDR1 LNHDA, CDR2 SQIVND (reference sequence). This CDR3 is CASTQGNTGELFF. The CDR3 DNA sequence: TGTGCCAGTACCCAGGGTAACACCGGGGAGCTGTTTTTT.

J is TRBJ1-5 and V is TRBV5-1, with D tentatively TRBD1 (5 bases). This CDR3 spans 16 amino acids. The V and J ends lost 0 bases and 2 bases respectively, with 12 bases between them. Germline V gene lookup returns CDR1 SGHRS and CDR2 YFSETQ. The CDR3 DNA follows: TGCGCCAGCAGCTTGGGGGACCTCCGGGGCAATCAGCCCCAGCATTTT. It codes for CASSLGDLRGNQPQHF.

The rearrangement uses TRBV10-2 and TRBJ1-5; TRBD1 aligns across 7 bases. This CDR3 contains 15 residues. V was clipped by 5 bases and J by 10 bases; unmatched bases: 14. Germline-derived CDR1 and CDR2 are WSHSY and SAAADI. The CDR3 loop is CASSIIQGTNVPQHF. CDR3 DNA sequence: TGCGCCAGCAGTATCATACAGGGGACGAATGTTCCCCAGCATTTT.

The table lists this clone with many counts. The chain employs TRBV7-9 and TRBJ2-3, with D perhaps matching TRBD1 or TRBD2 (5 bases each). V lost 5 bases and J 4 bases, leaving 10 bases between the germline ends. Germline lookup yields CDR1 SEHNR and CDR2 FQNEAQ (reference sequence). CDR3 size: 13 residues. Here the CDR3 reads CASSPRGPDTQYF. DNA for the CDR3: TGTGCCAGCAGCCCCCGGGGCCCAGATACGCAGTATTTT.

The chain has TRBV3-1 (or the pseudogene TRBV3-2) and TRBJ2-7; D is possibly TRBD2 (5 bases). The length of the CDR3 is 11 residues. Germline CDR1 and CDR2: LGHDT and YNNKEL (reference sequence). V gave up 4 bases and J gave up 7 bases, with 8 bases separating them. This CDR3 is CASSLTGEQYF. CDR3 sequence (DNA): TGTGCCAGCAGCCTTACGGGGGAGCAGTACTTC.

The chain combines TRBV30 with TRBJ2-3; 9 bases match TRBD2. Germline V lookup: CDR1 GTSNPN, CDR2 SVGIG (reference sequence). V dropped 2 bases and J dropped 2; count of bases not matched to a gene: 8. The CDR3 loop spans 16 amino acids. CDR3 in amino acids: CAWSFILAGVTDTQYF. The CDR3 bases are TGTGCCTGGAGTTTTATATTAGCGGGGGTCACAGATACGCAGTATTTT.

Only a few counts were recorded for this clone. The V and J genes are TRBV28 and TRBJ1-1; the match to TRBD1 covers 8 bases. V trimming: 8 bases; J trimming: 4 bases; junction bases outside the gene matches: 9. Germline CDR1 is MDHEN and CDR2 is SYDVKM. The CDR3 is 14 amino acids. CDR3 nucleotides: TGTGCCAGCCGCTGGACAGGGACGGTCACTGAAGCTTTCTTT. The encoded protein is CASRWTGTVTEAFF.

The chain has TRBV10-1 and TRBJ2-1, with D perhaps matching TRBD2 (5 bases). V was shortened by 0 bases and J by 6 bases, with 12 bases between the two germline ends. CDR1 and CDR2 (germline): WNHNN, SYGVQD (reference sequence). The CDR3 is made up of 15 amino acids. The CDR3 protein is CASSESPREFNEQFF. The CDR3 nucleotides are TGCGCCAGCAGTGAGTCTCCCCGGGAATTCAATGAGCAGTTCTTC.

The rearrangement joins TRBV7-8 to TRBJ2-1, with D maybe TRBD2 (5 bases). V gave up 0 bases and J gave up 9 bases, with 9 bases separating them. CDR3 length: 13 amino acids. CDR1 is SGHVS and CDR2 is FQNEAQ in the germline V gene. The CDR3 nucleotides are TGTGCCAGCAGCTTAGCCGGGGTCGGTGAGCAGTTCTTC. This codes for CASSLAGVGEQFF. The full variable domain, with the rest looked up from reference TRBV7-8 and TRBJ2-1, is GAGVSQSPRYKVAKRGQDVALRCDPISGHVSLFWYQQALGQGPEFLTYFQNEAQLDKSGLPSDRFFAERPEGSVSTLKIQRTQQEDSAVYLCASSLAGVGEQFFGPGTRLTVL.

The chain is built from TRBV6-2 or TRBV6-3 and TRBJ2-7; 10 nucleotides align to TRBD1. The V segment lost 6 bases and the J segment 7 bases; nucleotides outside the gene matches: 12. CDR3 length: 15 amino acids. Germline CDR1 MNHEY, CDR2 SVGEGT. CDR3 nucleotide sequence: TGTGCCAGCAGATACACCGGGACAGGGGAATCGGAGCAGTACTTC. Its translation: CASRYTGTGESEQYF.

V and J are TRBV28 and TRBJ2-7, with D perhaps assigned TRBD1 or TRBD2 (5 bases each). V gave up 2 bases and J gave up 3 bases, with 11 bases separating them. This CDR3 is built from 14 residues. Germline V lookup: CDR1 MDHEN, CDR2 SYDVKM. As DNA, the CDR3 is TGTGCCAGCAGTTTAGAACGGGGCGACTACGAGCAGTACTTC. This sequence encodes CASSLERGDYEQYF.

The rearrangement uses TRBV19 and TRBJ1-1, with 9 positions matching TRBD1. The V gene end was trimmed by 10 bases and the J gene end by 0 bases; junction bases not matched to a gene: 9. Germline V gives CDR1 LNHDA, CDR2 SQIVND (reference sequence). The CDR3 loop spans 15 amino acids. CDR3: CATTSTGGMNTEAFF. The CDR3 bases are TGTGCCACGACCTCGACAGGGGGAATGAACACTGAAGCTTTCTTT.

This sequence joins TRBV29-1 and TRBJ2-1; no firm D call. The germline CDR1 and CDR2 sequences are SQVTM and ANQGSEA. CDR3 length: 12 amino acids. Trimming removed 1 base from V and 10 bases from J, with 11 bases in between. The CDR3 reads CSVEGSSMEQFF. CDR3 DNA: TGCAGCGTTGAAGGGTCATCCATGGAGCAGTTCTTC.

The CDR3 DNA is TGTGCCAGCAGCCCGGGTTACGGAAACACCATATATTTT. Translated, it gives CASSPGYGNTIYF. The genes are TRBV11-1 and TRBJ1-3; the D is unclear. The CDR3 totals 13 residues. Germline V gene sequence: CDR1 SGHAT, CDR2 FQDESV (reference sequence). V was clipped by 5 bases and J by 4 bases, with 9 bases between them.

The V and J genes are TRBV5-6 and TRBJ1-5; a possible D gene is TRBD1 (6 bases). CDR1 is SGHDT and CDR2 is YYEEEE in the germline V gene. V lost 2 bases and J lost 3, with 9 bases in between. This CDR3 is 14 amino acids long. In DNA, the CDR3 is TGTGCCAGCAGCTTAGGGGGTCACAATCAGCCCCAGCATTTT. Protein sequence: CASSLGGHNQPQHF.